Listed below are T cell receptor beta chains from one sample, sequenced in a study of T cells expressing NK-cell markers. Each CDR3 protein gets one entry in TCRdb, which reprocessed the 5' RACE reads and gives no DNA. This sample's table has 30,000 or so distinct CDR3 sequences. Sequencing was performed on blood T cells: a sorted CD56 or NKG2C T cell subset, CD4+ or CD8+ T cells, or bulk PBMC T cells (not recorded which). The receptors come from a woman between 18 and 70 years old in good health. Each CDR3 is given with its conserved first and last residue. Clone size is shown for a subset of rows, as once, few, many or a class of expanded clone.

>TRBV15|NA|TRBJ2-2
CATSRERGGLLSNTGELFF
>TRBV2|NA|TRBJ2-5
CASSEDGTGGGLQETQYF
>TRBV7-7|NA|TRBJ2-1
CASSPGLAGDNEQFF
>TRBV29-1|NA|TRBJ2-2
CSAEGGEGFGELFF
>TRBV5-1|NA|TRBJ2-7
CASSSGTTSYEQYF
>TRBV12-3/TRBV12-4|NA|TRBJ2-1
CASRTGEYNEQFF
>TRBV27|NA|TRBJ2-1
CATSELGNEQFF
>TRBV2|NA|TRBJ2-2
CASSASTGAYTGELFF
>TRBV5-1|NA|TRBJ2-7
CASSLSGQGGYEQYF
>TRBV24-1|medium-sized|TRBJ1-5
CATSDLSINQPQHF
>TRBV5-5|NA|TRBJ2-3
CASSSLTGMDTQYF
>TRBV6-1|NA|TRBJ1-4
CASSEIDATNEKLFF
>TRBV5-1|NA|TRBJ2-7
CASSLSAYEQYF
>TRBV6-1|NA|TRBJ1-1
CASSSPAGAFF
>TRBV4-2|NA|TRBJ2-7
CASSQEAAGGSSYEQYF
>TRBV5-4|NA|TRBJ1-2
CASSLPGAPIYGYTF
>TRBV6-1|NA|TRBJ1-1
CASGYTDREFEAFF
>TRBV7-9|NA|TRBJ2-7
CASSSFGLAVYEQYF
>TRBV7-3|NA|TRBJ2-7
CASSLTQGFFYEQYF
>TRBV20-1|NA|TRBJ1-1
CSARGLSGEGAAFF
>TRBV20-1|NA|TRBJ2-3
CSARRSTSTTLTDTQYF
>TRBV5-1|NA|TRBJ2-7
CASSISTGTLGYEQYF
>TRBV28|NA|TRBJ2-7
CASSFSTNYEQYF
>TRBV9|NA|TRBJ2-7
CASSRGGNDEQYF